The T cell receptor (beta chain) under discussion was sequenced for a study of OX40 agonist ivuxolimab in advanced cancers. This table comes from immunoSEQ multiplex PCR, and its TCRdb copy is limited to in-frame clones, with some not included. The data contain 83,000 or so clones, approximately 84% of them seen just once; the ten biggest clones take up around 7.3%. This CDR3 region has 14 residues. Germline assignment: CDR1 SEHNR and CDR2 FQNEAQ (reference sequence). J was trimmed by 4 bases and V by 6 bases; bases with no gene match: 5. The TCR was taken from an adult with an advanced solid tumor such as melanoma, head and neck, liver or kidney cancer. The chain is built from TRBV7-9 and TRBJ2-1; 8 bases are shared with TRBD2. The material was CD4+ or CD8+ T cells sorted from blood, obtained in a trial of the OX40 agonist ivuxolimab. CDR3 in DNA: TGTGCCAGCAGGAAACGGGAGGGGTACAATGAGCAGTTCTTC. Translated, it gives CASRKREGYNEQFF. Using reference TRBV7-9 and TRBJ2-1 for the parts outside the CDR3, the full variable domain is DTGVSQNPRHKITKRGQNVTFRCDPISEHNRLYWYRQTLGQGPEFLTYFQNEAQLEKSRLLSDRFSAERPKGSFSTLEIQRTEQGDSAMYLCASRKREGYNEQFFGPGTRLTVL.